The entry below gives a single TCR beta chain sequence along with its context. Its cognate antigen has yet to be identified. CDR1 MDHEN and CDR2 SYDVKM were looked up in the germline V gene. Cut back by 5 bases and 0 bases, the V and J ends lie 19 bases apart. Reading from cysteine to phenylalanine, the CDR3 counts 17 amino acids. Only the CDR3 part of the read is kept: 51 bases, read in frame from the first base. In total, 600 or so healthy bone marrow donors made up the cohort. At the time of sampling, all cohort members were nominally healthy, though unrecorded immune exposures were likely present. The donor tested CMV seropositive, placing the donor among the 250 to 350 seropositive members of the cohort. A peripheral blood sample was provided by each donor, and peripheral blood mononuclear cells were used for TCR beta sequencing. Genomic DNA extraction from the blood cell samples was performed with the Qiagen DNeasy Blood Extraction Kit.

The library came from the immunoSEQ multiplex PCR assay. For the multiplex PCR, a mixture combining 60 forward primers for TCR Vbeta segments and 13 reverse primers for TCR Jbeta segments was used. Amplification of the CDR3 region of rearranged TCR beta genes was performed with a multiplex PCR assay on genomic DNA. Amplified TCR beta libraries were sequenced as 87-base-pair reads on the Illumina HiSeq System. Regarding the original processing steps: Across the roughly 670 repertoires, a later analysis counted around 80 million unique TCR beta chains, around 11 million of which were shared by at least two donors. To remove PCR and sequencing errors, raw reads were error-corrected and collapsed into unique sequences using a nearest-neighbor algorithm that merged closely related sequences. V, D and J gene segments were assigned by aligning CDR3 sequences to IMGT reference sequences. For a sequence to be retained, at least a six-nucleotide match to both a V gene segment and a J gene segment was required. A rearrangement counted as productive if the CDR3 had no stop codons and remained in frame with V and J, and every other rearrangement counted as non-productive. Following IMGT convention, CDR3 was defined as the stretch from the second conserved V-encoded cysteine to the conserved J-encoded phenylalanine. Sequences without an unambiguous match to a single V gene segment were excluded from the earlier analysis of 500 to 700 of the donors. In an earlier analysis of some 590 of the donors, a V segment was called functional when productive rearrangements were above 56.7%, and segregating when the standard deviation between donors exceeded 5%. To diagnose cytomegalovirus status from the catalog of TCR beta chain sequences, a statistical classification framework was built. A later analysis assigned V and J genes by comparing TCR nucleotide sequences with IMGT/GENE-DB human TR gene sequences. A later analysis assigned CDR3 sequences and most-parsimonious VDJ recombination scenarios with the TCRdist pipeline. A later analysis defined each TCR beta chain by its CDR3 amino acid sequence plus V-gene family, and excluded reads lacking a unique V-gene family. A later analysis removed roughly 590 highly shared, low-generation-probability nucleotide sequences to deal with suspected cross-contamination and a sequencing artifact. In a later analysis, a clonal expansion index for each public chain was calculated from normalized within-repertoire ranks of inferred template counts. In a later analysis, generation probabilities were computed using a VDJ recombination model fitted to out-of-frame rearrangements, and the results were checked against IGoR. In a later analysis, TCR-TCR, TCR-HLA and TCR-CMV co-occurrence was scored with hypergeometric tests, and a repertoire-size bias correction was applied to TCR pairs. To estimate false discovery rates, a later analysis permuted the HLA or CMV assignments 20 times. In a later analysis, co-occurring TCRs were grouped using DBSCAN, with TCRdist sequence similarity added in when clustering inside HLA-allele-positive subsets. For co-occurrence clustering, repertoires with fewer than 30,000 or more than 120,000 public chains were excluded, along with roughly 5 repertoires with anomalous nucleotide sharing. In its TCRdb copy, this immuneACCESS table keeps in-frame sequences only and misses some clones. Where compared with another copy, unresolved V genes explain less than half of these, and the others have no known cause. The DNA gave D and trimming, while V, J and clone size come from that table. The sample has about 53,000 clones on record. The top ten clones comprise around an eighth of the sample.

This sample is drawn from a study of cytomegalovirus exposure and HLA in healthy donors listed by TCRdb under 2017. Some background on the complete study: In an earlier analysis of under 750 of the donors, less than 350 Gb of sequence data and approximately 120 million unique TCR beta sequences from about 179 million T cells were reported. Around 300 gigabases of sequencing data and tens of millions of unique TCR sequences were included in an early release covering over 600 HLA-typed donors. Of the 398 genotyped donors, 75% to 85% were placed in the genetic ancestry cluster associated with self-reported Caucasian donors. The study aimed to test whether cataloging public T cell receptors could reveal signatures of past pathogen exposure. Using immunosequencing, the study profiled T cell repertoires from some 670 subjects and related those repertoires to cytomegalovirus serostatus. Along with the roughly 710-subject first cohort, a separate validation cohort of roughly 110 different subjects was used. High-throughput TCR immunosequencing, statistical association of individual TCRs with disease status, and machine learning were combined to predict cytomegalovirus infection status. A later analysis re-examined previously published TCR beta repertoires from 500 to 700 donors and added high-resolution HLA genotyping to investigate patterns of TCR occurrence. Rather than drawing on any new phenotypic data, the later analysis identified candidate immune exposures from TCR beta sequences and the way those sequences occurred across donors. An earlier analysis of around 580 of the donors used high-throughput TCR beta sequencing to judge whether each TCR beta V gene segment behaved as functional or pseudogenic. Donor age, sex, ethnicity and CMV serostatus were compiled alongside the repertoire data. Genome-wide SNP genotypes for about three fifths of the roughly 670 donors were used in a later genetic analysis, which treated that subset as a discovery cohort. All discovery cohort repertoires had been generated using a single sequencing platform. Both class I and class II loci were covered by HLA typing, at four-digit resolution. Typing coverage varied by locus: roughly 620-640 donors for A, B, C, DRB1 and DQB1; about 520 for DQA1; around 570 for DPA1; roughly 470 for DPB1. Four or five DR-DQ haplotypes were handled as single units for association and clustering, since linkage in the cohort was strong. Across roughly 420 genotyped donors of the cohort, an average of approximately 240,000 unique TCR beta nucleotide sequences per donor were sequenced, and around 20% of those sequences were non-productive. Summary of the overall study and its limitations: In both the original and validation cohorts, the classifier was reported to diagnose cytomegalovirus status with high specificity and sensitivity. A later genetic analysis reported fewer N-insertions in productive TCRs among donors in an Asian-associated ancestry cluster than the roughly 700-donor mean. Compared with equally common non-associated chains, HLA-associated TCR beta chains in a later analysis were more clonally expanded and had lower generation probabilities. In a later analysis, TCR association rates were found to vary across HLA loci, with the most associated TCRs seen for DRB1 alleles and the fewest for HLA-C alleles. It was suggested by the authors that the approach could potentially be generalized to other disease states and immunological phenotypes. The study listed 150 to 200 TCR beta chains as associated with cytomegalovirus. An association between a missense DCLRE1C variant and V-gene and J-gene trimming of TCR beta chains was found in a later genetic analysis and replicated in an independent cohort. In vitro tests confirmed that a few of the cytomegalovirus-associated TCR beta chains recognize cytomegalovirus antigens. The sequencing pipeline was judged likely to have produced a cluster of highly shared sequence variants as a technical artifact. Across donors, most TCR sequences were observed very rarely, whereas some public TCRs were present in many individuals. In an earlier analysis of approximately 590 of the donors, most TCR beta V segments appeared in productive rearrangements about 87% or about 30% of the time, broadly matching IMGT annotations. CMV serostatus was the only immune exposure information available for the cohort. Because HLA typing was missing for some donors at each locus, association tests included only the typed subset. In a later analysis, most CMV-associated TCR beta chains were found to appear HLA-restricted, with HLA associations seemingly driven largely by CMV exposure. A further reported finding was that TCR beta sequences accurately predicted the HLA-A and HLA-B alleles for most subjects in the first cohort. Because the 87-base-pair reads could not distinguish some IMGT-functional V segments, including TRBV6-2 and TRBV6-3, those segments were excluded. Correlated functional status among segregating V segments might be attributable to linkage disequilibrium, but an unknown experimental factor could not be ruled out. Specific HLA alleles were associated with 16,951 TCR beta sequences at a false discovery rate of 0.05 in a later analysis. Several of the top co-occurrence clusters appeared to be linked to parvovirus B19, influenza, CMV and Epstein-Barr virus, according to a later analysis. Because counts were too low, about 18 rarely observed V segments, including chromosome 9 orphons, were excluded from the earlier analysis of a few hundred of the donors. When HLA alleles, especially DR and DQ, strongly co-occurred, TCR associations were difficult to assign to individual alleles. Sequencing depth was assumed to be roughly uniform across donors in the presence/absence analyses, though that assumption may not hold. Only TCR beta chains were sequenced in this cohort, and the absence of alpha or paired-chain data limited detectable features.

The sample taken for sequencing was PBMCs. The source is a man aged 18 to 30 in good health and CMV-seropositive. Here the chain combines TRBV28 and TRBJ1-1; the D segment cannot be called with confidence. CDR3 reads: CASSPILAVRLNTEAFF. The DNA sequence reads TGTGCCAGCAGTCCGATATTAGCGGTCAGATTGAACACTGAAGCTTTCTTT.